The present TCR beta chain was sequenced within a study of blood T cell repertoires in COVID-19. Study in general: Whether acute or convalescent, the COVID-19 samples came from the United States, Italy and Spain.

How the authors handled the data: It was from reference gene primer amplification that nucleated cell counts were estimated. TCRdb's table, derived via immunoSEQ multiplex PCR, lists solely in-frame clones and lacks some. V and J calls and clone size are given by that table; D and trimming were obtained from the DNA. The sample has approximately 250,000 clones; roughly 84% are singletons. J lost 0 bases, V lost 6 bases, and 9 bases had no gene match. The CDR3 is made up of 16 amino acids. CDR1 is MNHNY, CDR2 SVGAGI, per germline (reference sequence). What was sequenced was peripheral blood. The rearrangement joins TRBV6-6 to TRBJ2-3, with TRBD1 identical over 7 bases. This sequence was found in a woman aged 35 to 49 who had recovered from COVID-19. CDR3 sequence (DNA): TGTGCCAGCAGCCGACAGGGCTACCCTAGCACAGATACGCAGTATTTT. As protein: CASSRQGYPSTDTQYF.